The entry that follows covers one TCR beta chain sequence. This sample was included in a study of CD8 T cells in Susac syndrome. An amount of RNA that ranged from roughly 0.45 to 1 ug was reverse transcribed with random hexamers. TCRdb reprocessed the immunoSEQ multiplex PCR reads with MiXCR, giving one entry per CDR3 protein. The sample holds approximately 190,000 distinct CDR3 sequences, more than 85% seen once. This CDR3 has 14 residues. V lost 6 bases, J lost 1 base, and 3 bases stayed unmatched. The germline gives CDR1 MNHEY, CDR2 SMNVEV (reference sequence). The chain combines TRBV27 with TRBJ1-5; 7 nucleotides match TRBD1. The receptor's source is a human donor with Susac syndrome. The sequenced sample was CD8+ T cells from PBMCs. CDR3 in DNA: TGTGCCAGCAGCCACAGGGGCAGCAATCAGCCCCAGCATTTT. Residues: CASSHRGSNQPQHF.